This T cell receptor beta chain originates from a study of T cells in Graves' hyperthyroidism and ophthalmopathy. Findings of the study overall: Ophthalmopathy prediction by the model preceded onset by a median approximately six months. Blood also carried most thyroid clonotypes expanded above 0.001.

The trim removed 7 bases at V and 3 bases at J, leaving 4 bases unmatched. Germline values: CDR1 SGHRS, CDR2 YFSETQ. The length of the CDR3 is 14 residues. In the case of this clonotype: The antigen is not known.

Amplification yielded TCR beta CDR3 regions, with RNA transcripts as the source. The HTBI primer set drove a first-round RT-PCR of the TCR CDR3. From the multiplex PCR reads, TCRdb called clonotypes with MiXCR, one entry per CDR3 protein. Altogether about 530,000 distinct CDR3 sequences are present, 17% being singletons, with the ten largest covering roughly 15%. About 10 ml of fresh peripheral blood supplied the PBMCs. Specimen: blood. The chain joins TRBV5-1 to TRBJ1-5, with 10 positions matching TRBD1. The TCR comes from a young woman with Graves' ophthalmopathy. The CDR3 spells CASGGQGFNQPQHF. For the CDR3, the DNA is TGCGCCAGCGGGGGACAGGGGTTCAATCAGCCCCAGCATTTT.